This T cell receptor beta chain is from a study of long-term antiretroviral therapy in people with HIV. Losses at the gene ends were 3 bases for V and 8 bases for J; bases not matched to a gene: 8. The CDR3 covers 15 residues. Germline V gives CDR1 SGHAT, CDR2 FQNNGV. The sample holds one count of this clone. They ran version v3.0 of the immunoSEQ assay at survey level. Some clones are missing from TCRdb's copy, which holds only in-frame ones; the method was immunoSEQ multiplex PCR. The sample consists of tens of thousands of clones, more than 85% of them appearing once. Prior to DNA extraction, the samples held 1-10 million cryopreserved PBMC.

The source was unsorted PBMCs, collected 4.4 years after starting antiretroviral therapy. The genes are TRBV11-2 and TRBJ1-4; 8 bases align to TRBD1. This sequence was found in a woman aged 50 to 60 with HIV. CDR3 DNA: TGTGCCAGCAGCTTGCACAGGGGGGGCCGGGAAAAACTGTTTTTT. This sequence encodes CASSLHRGGREKLFF.